This TCR beta chain originates from a study of blood T cell repertoires in COVID-19. As for the study in general: Cohort 3 donors counted as recovered after two negative PCRs, clearance, or resolved symptoms. Both acute and convalescent COVID-19 samples were obtained from the United States, Italy and Spain. PBMCs, B-cell-depleted T cells, or T cells provided the cDNA or gDNA that made up the material.

V dropped 4 bases and J dropped 3; count of bases not matched to a gene: 12. The CDR3 contains 18 residues. Germline CDR1 MGHRA, CDR2 YSYEKL. How the authors handled the data: Counts of nucleated cells, estimated from reference gene primer amplification, were obtained. Clones were read by immunoSEQ multiplex PCR, and TCRdb kept only the in-frame ones, dropping some. V, J and clone size derive from that table, while D and trimming were established from the DNA sequence. The sample carries fewer than 250,000 clones, over 75% recorded once. This TCR was sampled from a man in his thirties or forties in a cohort exposed to, infected with or recovered from COVID-19 (not recorded which). The chain employs TRBV4-1 and TRBJ2-7; 13 positions agree with TRBD2. Sequencing used PBMCs or T cells enriched from blood (not recorded which). The CDR3 here is CASSLKRTSGSFDYEQYF. CDR3 DNA: TGCGCCAGCAGCCTTAAGAGGACTAGCGGGAGTTTTGACTACGAGCAGTACTTC.